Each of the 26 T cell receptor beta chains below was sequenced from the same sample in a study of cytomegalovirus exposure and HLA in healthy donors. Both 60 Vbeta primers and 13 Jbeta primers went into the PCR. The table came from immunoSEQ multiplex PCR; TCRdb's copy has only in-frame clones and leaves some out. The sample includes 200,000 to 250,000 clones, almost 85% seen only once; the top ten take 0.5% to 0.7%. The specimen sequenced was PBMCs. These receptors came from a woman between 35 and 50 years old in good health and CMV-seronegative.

CDR3 bases: TGCGCCAGCAGTGGACACGGGAACACCGGGGAGCTGTTTTTT. Encoded protein: CASSGHGNTGELFF. The chain combines TRBV10-1 with TRBJ2-2; D is undetermined. Trimming left V 4 bases short and J 1 base short, with 7 bases between. The CDR3 loop spans 14 amino acids. Germline V gene data show CDR1 as WNHNN and CDR2 as SYGVQD (reference sequence).

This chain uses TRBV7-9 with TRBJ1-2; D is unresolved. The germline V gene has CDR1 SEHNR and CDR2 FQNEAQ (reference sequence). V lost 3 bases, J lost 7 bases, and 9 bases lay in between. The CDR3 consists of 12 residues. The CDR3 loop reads CASSFPGGGYTF. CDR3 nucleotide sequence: TGTGCCAGCAGCTTTCCGGGTGGTGGCTACACCTTC.

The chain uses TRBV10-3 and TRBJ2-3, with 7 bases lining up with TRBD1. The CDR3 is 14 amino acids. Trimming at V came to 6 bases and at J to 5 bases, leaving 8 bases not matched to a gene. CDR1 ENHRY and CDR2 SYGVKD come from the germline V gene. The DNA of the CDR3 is TGTGCCATCAGAACACAGGGGTGGGAAGATACGCAGTATTTT. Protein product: CAIRTQGWEDTQYF.

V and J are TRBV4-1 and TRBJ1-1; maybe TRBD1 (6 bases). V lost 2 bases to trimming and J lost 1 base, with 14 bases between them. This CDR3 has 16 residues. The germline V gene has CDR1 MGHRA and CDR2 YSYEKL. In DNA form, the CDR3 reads TGCGCCAGCAGCCAAAACCTAATGACAGGGAACACTGAAGCTTTCTTT. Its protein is CASSQNLMTGNTEAFF.

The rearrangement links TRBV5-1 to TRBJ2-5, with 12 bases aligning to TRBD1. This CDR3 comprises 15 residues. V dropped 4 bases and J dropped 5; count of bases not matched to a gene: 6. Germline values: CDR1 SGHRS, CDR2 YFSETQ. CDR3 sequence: CASSPAGTGGETQYF. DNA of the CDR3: TGCGCCAGCAGCCCAGCCGGGACAGGGGGCGAGACCCAGTACTTC.

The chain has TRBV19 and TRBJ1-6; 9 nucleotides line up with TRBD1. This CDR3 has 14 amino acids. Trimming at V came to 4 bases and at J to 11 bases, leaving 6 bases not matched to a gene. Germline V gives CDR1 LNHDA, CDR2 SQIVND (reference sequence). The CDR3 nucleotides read TGTGCCAGTAGTACCTCCGGGACAGGGACACCCCTCCACTTT. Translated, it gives CASSTSGTGTPLHF.

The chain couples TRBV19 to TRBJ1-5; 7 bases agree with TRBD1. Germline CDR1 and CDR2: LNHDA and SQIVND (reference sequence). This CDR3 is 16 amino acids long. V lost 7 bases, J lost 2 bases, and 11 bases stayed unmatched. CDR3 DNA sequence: TGTGCCAGTACCTCTGGAGGGGGCAGGGGCAATCAGCCCCAGCATTTT. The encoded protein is CASTSGGGRGNQPQHF.

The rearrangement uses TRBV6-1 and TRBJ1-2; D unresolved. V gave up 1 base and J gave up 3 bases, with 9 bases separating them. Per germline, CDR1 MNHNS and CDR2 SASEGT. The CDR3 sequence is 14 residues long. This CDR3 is CASSEGRRDYGYTF. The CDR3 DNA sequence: TGTGCCAGCAGTGAAGGGCGGCGGGACTATGGCTACACCTTC.

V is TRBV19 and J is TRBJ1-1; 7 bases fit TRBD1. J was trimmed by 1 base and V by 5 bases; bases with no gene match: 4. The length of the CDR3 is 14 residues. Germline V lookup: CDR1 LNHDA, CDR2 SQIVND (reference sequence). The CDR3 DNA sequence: TGTGCCAGTAGTTGGGACAGAGGGAACACTGAAGCTTTCTTT. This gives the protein CASSWDRGNTEAFF.

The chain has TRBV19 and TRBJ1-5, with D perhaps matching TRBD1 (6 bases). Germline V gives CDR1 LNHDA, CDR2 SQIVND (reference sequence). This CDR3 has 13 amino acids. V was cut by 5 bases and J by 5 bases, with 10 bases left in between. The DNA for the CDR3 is TGTGCCAGTAGTTTTTACAGGGATCAGCCCCAGCATTTT. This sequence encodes CASSFYRDQPQHF.

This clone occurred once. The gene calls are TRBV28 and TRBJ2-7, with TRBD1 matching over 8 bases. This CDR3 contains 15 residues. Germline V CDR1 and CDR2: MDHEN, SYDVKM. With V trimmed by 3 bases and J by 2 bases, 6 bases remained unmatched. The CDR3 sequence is CASSFELQGAYEQYF. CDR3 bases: TGTGCCAGCAGTTTTGAACTACAGGGGGCCTACGAGCAGTACTTC.

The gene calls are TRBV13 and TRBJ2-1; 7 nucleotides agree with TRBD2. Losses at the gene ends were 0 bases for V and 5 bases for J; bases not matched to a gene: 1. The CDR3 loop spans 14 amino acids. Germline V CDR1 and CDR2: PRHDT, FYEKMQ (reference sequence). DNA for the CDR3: TGTGCCAGCAGCTTAGGCGGGGGGAACAATGAGCAGTTCTTC. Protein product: CASSLGGGNNEQFF.

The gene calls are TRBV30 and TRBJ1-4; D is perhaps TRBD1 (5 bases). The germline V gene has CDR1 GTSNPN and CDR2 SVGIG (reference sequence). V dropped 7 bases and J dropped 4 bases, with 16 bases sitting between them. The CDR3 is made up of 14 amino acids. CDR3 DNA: TGTGCCTTTAACCCGGGACTCCTTAATGAAAAACTGTTTTTT. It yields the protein CAFNPGLLNEKLFF.

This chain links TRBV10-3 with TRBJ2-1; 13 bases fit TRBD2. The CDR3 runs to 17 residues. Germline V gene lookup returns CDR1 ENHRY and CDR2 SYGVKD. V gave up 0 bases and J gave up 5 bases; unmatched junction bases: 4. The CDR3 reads CAISESLGLAGNNEQFF. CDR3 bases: TGTGCCATCAGTGAGTCTCTGGGACTAGCGGGGAACAATGAGCAGTTCTTC.

CDR3: CASSGGFAEAFF. In DNA, the CDR3 is TGTGCCAGCAGTGGGGGGTTCGCTGAAGCTTTCTTT. The chain links TRBV28 to TRBJ1-1; possibly TRBD1 for D (5 bases). Germline CDR1 is MDHEN and CDR2 is SYDVKM. The CDR3 totals 12 residues. V gave up 5 bases and J gave up 6 bases, with 10 bases separating them.

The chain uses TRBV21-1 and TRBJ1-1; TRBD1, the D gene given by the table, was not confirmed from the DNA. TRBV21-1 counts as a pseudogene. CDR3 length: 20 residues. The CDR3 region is CASSVQGGTGEIWLNTEAFF. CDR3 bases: TGTGCCAGCAGCGTCCAGGGGGGGACAGGGGAAATCTGGTTGAACACTGAAGCTTTCTTT.

DNA of the CDR3: TGTGCCAGCAGCTTTGGCAGGGGCTACGAGCAGTACTTC. Its translation is CASSFGRGYEQYF. J is TRBJ2-7 and V is TRBV11-1, with D possibly matching TRBD1 (6 bases). Per germline, CDR1 SGHAT and CDR2 FQDESV (reference sequence). The CDR3 extends over 13 amino acids. V lost 3 bases and J lost 3, with 9 bases in between.

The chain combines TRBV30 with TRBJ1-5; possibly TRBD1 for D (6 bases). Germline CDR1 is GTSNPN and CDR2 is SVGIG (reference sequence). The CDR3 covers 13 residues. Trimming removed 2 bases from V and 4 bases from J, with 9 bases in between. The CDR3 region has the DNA TGTGCCTGGAGTCGACAGGCTAATCAGCCCCAGCATTTT. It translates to CAWSRQANQPQHF.

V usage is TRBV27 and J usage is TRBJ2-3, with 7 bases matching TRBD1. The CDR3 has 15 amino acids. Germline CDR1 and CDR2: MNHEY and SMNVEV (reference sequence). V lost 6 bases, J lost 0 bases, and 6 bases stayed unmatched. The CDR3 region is CASRNPGQSTDTQYF. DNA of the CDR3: TGTGCCAGCAGAAACCCGGGACAGAGCACAGATACGCAGTATTTT.

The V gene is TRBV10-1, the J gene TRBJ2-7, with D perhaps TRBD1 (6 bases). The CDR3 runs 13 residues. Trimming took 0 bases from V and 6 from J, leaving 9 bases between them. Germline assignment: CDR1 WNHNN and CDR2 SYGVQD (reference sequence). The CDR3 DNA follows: TGCGCCAGCAGTGAGTCAGGGGGTCTCGAGCAGTACTTC. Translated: CASSESGGLEQYF.

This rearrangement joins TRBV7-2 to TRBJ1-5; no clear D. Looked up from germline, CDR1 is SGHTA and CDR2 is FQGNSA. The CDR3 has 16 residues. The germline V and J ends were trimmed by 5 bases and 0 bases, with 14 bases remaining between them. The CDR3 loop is CASSEEGGYSNQPQHF. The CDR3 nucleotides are TGTGCCAGCAGCGAGGAAGGAGGGTATAGCAATCAGCCCCAGCATTTT.

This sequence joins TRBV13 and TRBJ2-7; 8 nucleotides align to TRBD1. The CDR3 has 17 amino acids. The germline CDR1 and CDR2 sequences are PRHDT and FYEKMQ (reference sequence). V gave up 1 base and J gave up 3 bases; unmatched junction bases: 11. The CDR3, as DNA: TGTGCCAGCAGCTTAGCCCCTCAGGGGGCCGGTGACTACGAGCAGTACTTC. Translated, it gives CASSLAPQGAGDYEQYF.

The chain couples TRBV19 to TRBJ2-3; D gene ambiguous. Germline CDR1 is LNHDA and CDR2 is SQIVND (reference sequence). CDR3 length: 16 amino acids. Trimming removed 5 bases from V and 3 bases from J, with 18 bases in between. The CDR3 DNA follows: TGTGCCAGTAGTCCCCGGCAGCGTCTGCGGACAGATACGCAGTATTTT. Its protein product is CASSPRQRLRTDTQYF.

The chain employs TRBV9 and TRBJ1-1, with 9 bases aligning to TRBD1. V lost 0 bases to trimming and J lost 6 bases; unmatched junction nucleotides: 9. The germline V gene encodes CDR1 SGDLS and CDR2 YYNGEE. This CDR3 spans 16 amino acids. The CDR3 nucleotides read TGTGCCAGCAGCGTAGGGGGGGGGACAGGGATTTCTGAAGCTTTCTTT. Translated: CASSVGGGTGISEAFF.

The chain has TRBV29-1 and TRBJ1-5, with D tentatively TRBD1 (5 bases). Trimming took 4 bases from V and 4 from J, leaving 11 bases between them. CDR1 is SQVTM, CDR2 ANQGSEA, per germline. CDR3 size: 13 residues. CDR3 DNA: TGCAGCGTTGTGTGGGGCTTTAATCAGCCCCAGCATTTT. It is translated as CSVVWGFNQPQHF.

CDR3 bases: TGTGCCAGCAGCGTAGACCCGACCGGGACAGTTAATTCACCCCTCCACTTT. Encoded protein: CASSVDPTGTVNSPLHF. This chain joins TRBV9 and TRBJ1-6; 7 bases match TRBD1. V dropped 0 bases and J dropped 6; count of bases not matched to a gene: 9. The CDR3 runs 17 residues. Germline V gene sequence: CDR1 SGDLS, CDR2 YYNGEE.